This T cell receptor (beta chain) is drawn from a study of blood T cell repertoires in COVID-19. Across the study: Italy, Spain and the United States were the sources of the convalescent and acute COVID-19 samples.

Study processing details: Estimation of nucleated cell counts was performed using reference gene primer amplification. The method was immunoSEQ multiplex PCR; TCRdb's version includes in-frame clones alone and lacks a portion of them. V and J calls and clone size are those listed in that table; D and trimming were worked out from the DNA. Of tens of thousands of clones listed, about 88% are singletons. Sequenced sample: peripheral blood. This sequence was found in a human donor in a cohort sampled during active COVID-19.

The CDR3 sequence: CASSDSWSGATEAFF. CDR3 nucleotides: TGTGCCAGCAGTGACTCTTGGTCTGGAGCCACTGAAGCTTTCTTT. J is TRBJ1-1 and V is TRBV6-4, with D unresolved. V lost 0 bases, J lost 4 bases, and 12 bases lay in between. The CDR3 is 15 amino acids. CDR1 and CDR2 from the germline V gene are MRHNA and SNTAGT.